Shown below are 22 T cell receptor beta chains from a single sample sequenced in a study of cytomegalovirus exposure and HLA in healthy donors. PCR employed 60 Vbeta and 13 Jbeta primers. Sequencing was performed with immunoSEQ multiplex PCR; in TCRdb, only in-frame clones are kept and a portion is missing. The repertoire holds some 170,000 clones, with 70% to 75% as singletons. The sequenced sample was PBMCs. The source is a male donor in good health and CMV-seronegative.

The chain links TRBV15 to TRBJ1-5; D remains unclear. The CDR3 runs 13 residues. The ends were cut back, 2 bases at V and 1 base at J, with 3 bases in the middle. Germline V gives CDR1 LNHNV, CDR2 YYDKDF (reference sequence). The CDR3 DNA sequence: TGTGCCACCAGCAGACCAAGCAATCAGCCCCAGCATTTT. The encoded protein is CATSRPSNQPQHF. Looking up the rest from reference TRBV15 and TRBJ1-5 gives the full variable domain: DAMVIQNPRYQVTQFGKPVTLSCSQTLNHNVMYWYQQKSSQAPKLLFHYYDKDFNNEADTPDNFQSRRPNTSFCFLDIRSPGLGDTAMYLCATSRPSNQPQHFGDGTRLSIL.

The chain combines TRBV5-6 with TRBJ2-5; D gene unclear. With 2 bases removed from V and 5 bases from J, the gap between germline ends came to 4 bases. The germline V gene encodes CDR1 SGHDT and CDR2 YYEEEE. This CDR3 contains 11 residues. Here the CDR3 reads CASSFEETQYF. For the CDR3, the DNA is TGTGCCAGCAGCTTCGAGGAGACCCAGTACTTC.

The rearrangement links TRBV7-3 to TRBJ1-1; D uncertain. This CDR3 has 14 amino acids. V was trimmed by 2 bases and J by 1 base, leaving 8 bases between them. Germline lookup yields CDR1 SGHTA and CDR2 FQGTGA. The CDR3 DNA reads TGTGCCAGCAGCTTAGGCCCGGGGAACACTGAAGCTTTCTTT. Translating gives CASSLGPGNTEAFF.

This clone was recorded once. J is TRBJ2-1 and V is TRBV2, with TRBD2 as a possible D gene (5 bases). The germline CDR1 and CDR2 sequences are SNHLY and FYNNEI. V was trimmed by 6 bases and J by 0 bases, leaving 21 bases between them. The CDR3 consists of 18 residues. The CDR3 is CASSYKSIARSSYNEQFF. CDR3 in DNA: TGTGCCAGCAGCTACAAATCAATAGCGAGGAGCTCCTACAATGAGCAGTTCTTC.

The rearrangement links TRBV6-5 to TRBJ2-7; D may be TRBD1 (6 bases). The V gene lost 2 bases and the J gene lost 7 bases, with 12 bases spanning the gap. The length of the CDR3 is 13 residues. Germline V gene sequence: CDR1 MNHEY, CDR2 SVGAGI. The CDR3 DNA reads as TGTGCCAGCAGTTACCCCAGGGGCGGAGAGCAGTACTTC. It codes for CASSYPRGGEQYF.

This clone was counted only a few times. The rearrangement joins TRBV25-1 to TRBJ2-5; D is uncertain. Trimming cost V 1 base and J 5 bases, with 8 bases left between them. From germline, CDR1 is MGHDK and CDR2 SYGVNS. The CDR3 is made up of 13 amino acids. The CDR3 protein is CASSEFGWETQYF. DNA for the CDR3: TGTGCCAGCAGTGAATTCGGTTGGGAGACCCAGTACTTC.

The V and J genes are TRBV4-1 and TRBJ1-5, with D possibly being TRBD1 (5 bases). V lost 0 bases and J lost 7, with 10 bases in between. The germline CDR1 and CDR2 sequences are MGHRA and YSYEKL. The CDR3 has 14 amino acids. CDR3 in DNA: TGCGCCAGCAGCCAAGATCCCAGGGCCCAGCCCCAGCATTTT. This gives the protein CASSQDPRAQPQHF.

This clone has more than one count but fewer than ten. The V and J genes are TRBV14 and TRBJ2-3, with a possible D match to TRBD2 (5 bases). Germline values: CDR1 SGHDN, CDR2 FVKESK. V lost 3 bases and J 2 bases, leaving 12 bases between the germline ends. The CDR3 totals 15 residues. CDR3 residues: CASSQVTGYTDTQYF. The CDR3 bases are TGTGCCAGCAGCCAGGTTACGGGATACACAGATACGCAGTATTTT.

This clone has a single count. The chain links TRBV27 to TRBJ1-2; 10 nucleotides align to TRBD1. The V and J ends lost 6 bases and 8 bases, in that order; junction bases with no gene match: 9. Germline loops: CDR1 MNHEY, CDR2 SMNVEV (reference sequence). The CDR3 is made up of 14 amino acids. This CDR3 reads CASRTGTGAGGYTF. CDR3 nucleotide sequence: TGTGCCAGCAGGACCGGGACAGGGGCGGGAGGCTACACCTTC.

This clone was counted once. The chain employs TRBV10-3 and TRBJ1-5, with a possible D match to TRBD1 (6 bases). The germline gives CDR1 ENHRY, CDR2 SYGVKD. V lost 4 bases to trimming and J lost 6 bases, with 10 bases between them. The CDR3 runs 13 residues. In DNA, the CDR3 is TGTGCCATCAGTGCAGGGGAGGGTCAGCCCCAGCATTTT. Encoded protein: CAISAGEGQPQHF.

The chain employs TRBV28 and TRBJ1-5; D gene uncertain. Per the germline V gene, CDR1 is MDHEN and CDR2 is SYDVKM. Trimming took 1 base from V and 4 from J, leaving 5 bases between them. The CDR3 has 13 residues. The CDR3 nucleotides are TGTGCCAGCAGTTTATTCTTTAATCAGCCCCAGCATTTT. As protein: CASSLFFNQPQHF. The full variable domain, its missing parts supplied by reference TRBV28 and TRBJ1-5, is DVKVTQSSRYLVKRTGEKVFLECVQDMDHENMFWYRQDPGLGLRLIYFSYDVKMKEKGDIPEGYSVSREKKERFSLILESASTNQTSMYLCASSLFFNQPQHFGDGTRLSIL.

The rearrangement links TRBV12-5 to TRBJ1-5, with unresolved D. The CDR3 has 13 amino acids. Germline V gene lookup returns CDR1 LGHNT and CDR2 FRNRAP. Trimming pared 3 bases from V and 2 bases from J, leaving 5 bases between. The CDR3 DNA follows: TGTGCTAGTGGTTTCGAGGGCAATCAGCCCCAGCATTTT. Protein sequence: CASGFEGNQPQHF. Complete variable domain (other parts from reference TRBV12-5 and TRBJ1-5): DARVTQTPRHKVTEMGQEVTMRCQPILGHNTVFWYRQTMMQGLELLAYFRNRAPLDDSGMPKDRFSAEMPDATLATLKIQPSEPRDSAVYFCASGFEGNQPQHFGDGTRLSIL.

The chain recombines TRBV15 with TRBJ1-4; D possibly corresponds to TRBD1 (6 bases). CDR3 length equals 16 residues. Germline V CDR1 and CDR2: LNHNV, YYDKDF (reference sequence). The V end was cut by 0 bases, the J end by 15 bases, with 23 bases between. The CDR3 region is CATSRDLAGAWGGVFF. The DNA for the CDR3 is TGTGCCACCAGCAGAGATCTGGCGGGGGCATGGGGGGGGGTGTTTTTT.

This clone was picked up one time. The chain is built from TRBV11-2 and TRBJ2-7, with 7 bases fitting TRBD2. The CDR3 covers 18 residues. V was pared by 3 bases and J by 0 bases, with 14 bases of the junction left unmatched. CDR1 is SGHAT and CDR2 is FQNNGV in the germline V gene. As DNA, the CDR3 is TGTGCCAGCAGCTTTCCTGGGTTCGGGCGGGAGATCTCCTACGAGCAGTACTTC. It is translated as CASSFPGFGREISYEQYF.

The CDR3 DNA is TGTGCCAGTAGCGTAGAGATAAGCGAAAAACTGTTTTTT. Amino acids: CASSVEISEKLFF. The chain joins TRBV19 to TRBJ1-4, with no clear D. The CDR3 runs 13 residues. Trimming removed 6 bases from V and 8 bases from J, with 13 bases in between. From germline, CDR1 is LNHDA and CDR2 SQIVND (reference sequence).

V and J are TRBV6-1 and TRBJ1-1, with D maybe TRBD1 (6 bases). Between the trimmed V and J ends, which lost 7 bases and 10 bases, there was a span of 13 bases. The germline V gene has CDR1 MNHNS and CDR2 SASEGT. The CDR3 runs 11 residues. The CDR3 DNA follows: TGTGCCAGCACTCAAGGGGGGGGAGCTTTCTTT. Protein sequence: CASTQGGGAFF.

A single count supports this clone. CDR3 sequence reads: CASSLGGQGVHEQYF. The CDR3 DNA reads as TGCGCCAGCAGCTTGGGCGGACAGGGGGTCCACGAGCAGTACTTC. The chain combines TRBV5-1 with TRBJ2-7; 10 bases are shared with TRBD1. The V and J ends lost 0 bases and 5 bases, in that order; junction bases with no gene match: 5. Germline lookup yields CDR1 SGHRS and CDR2 YFSETQ. This CDR3 comprises 15 residues.

CDR3 DNA sequence: TGTGCCAGTAGTATGGGTCAGGGGAAGGACTATGGCTACACCTTC. Protein product: CASSMGQGKDYGYTF. V usage is TRBV19 and J usage is TRBJ1-2, with D perhaps TRBD1 (6 bases). The germline CDR1 and CDR2 sequences are LNHDA and SQIVND (reference sequence). The length of the CDR3 is 15 residues. V lost 3 bases, J lost 3 bases, and 14 bases lay in between.

This chain links TRBV4-1 with TRBJ1-1; D is unresolved. The ends were cut back, 3 bases at V and 1 base at J, with 15 bases in the middle. The germline gives CDR1 MGHRA, CDR2 YSYEKL. The CDR3 covers 16 residues. The CDR3 protein is CASSHLGGGGNTEAFF. The CDR3 nucleotides read TGCGCCAGCAGCCACCTGGGAGGAGGCGGGAACACTGAAGCTTTCTTT.

The rearrangement uses TRBV6-5 and TRBJ2-7; TRBD1 matches 12 bases. Germline CDR1 is MNHEY and CDR2 is SVGAGI. There are 13 residues in the CDR3. V was clipped by 6 bases and J by 6 bases; unmatched bases: 3. CDR3 DNA: TGTGCCAGCAGGGGACAGGGGGCGCGCGAGCAGTACTTC. Its protein product is CASRGQGAREQYF.

This clone has a handful of counts. The chain uses TRBV6-6 and TRBJ1-5, with D perhaps TRBD1 (6 bases). This CDR3 region has 14 residues. Trimming cost V 7 bases and J 6 bases, with 16 bases left between them. Per the germline V gene, CDR1 is MNHNY and CDR2 is SVGAGI (reference sequence). DNA of the CDR3: TGTGCCAGCATTAGAGGGGGAAGGGGTCAGCCCCAGCATTTT. Translation gives CASIRGGRGQPQHF.

About this clone: This CDR3 is also generated by other DNA sequences in the sample. The CDR3 bases are TGTGCCAGCAGTTTCAGCGATCAGCCCCAGCATTTT. Protein sequence: CASSFSDQPQHF. This rearrangement joins TRBV28 to TRBJ1-5; D is unresolved. Germline V lookup: CDR1 MDHEN, CDR2 SYDVKM. The germline V and J ends were trimmed by 3 bases and 5 bases, with 5 bases remaining between them. The CDR3 loop spans 12 amino acids. Looking up the rest from reference TRBV28 and TRBJ1-5 gives the full variable domain: DVKVTQSSRYLVKRTGEKVFLECVQDMDHENMFWYRQDPGLGLRLIYFSYDVKMKEKGDIPEGYSVSREKKERFSLILESASTNQTSMYLCASSFSDQPQHFGDGTRLSIL.